Presented here are 23 T cell receptor beta chains from one specimen sequenced in a study of CD8+ T cells in alopecia areata. As for treatment: oral pan-JAK inhibitor, 5-10 mg twice daily. It was cDNA, reverse transcribed from extracted RNA, that served as the sequencing template. Method: immunoSEQ multiplex PCR; TCRdb's copy keeps in-frame clones and lacks some. The sample lists approximately 180,000 clones, roughly 60% occurring once. Here the sequenced sample was CD4+ T cells sorted from blood, taken at week 24, from a patient treated with tofacitinib. The source is a human donor with alopecia areata.

A few counts support this clone. V usage is TRBV29-1 and J usage is TRBJ2-1; the D is unclear. V dropped 4 bases and J dropped 4 bases, with 11 bases sitting between them. In germline, CDR1 is SQVTM, CDR2 ANQGSEA. The CDR3 contains 13 residues. In DNA form, the CDR3 reads TGCAGCGTTGTGAGCGAGTTTTACAATGAGCAGTTCTTC. Its translation is CSVVSEFYNEQFF.

This clone was counted a single time. The rearrangement joins TRBV9 to TRBJ1-6; TRBD1 might be the D (5 bases). Per germline, CDR1 SGDLS and CDR2 YYNGEE. CDR3 length: 15 amino acids. V gave up 0 bases and J gave up 7 bases, with 11 bases separating them. The CDR3 reads CASSVGQGRNSPLHF. The CDR3 DNA reads TGTGCCAGCAGCGTAGGTCAGGGACGGAATTCACCCCTCCACTTT.

This clone was detected a few times. This rearrangement joins TRBV9 to TRBJ1-1; D is perhaps TRBD1 (5 bases). From germline, CDR1 is SGDLS and CDR2 YYNGEE. The V and J ends lost 0 bases and 4 bases respectively, with 22 bases between them. The CDR3 runs to 18 residues. Here the CDR3 DNA reads TGTGCCAGCAGCGTAGTGGGGGTAGACAGCCCTTTGAGCACTGAAGCTTTCTTT. Its translation is CASSVVGVDSPLSTEAFF.

This clone has only a few counts. The chain uses TRBV7-2 and TRBJ2-1; 8 bases fit TRBD2. CDR3 length equals 18 residues. The germline V gene has CDR1 SGHTA and CDR2 FQGNSA. The junction had 18 bases not matched to a gene; V was cut back by 1 base and J by 10 bases. DNA for the CDR3: TGTGCCAGCAGCTTAGGTATAGGTCGAGCGGGGGCCACAGGGGAGCAGTTCTTC. It is translated as CASSLGIGRAGATGEQFF.

The sample holds a few counts of this clone. The chain uses TRBV30 and TRBJ1-1; maybe TRBD1 (6 bases). The V gene lost 3 bases and the J gene lost 4 bases, with 15 bases spanning the gap. Germline CDR1 reads GTSNPN; CDR2 reads SVGIG (reference sequence). This CDR3 comprises 14 residues. CDR3 bases: TGTGCCTGGAGCAAATGGGGGGCGGGCACTGAAGCTTTCTTT. It is translated as CAWSKWGAGTEAFF. Full variable domain (outside the CDR3, taken from reference TRBV30 and TRBJ1-1): SQTIHQWPATLVQPVGSPLSLECTVEGTSNPNLYWYRQAAGRGLQLLFYSVGIGQISSEVPQNLSASRPQDRQFILSSKKLLLSDSGFYLCAWSKWGAGTEAFFGQGTRLTVV.

The chain links TRBV5-6 to TRBJ2-7, with D perhaps TRBD1 (5 bases). V was pared by 4 bases and J by 7 bases, with 15 bases between. The CDR3 contains 13 residues. Germline lookup yields CDR1 SGHDT and CDR2 YYEEEE. CDR3 residues: CASSPVPGQEQYF. Here the CDR3 DNA reads TGTGCCAGCAGCCCCGTCCCAGGGCAGGAGCAGTACTTC.

The rearrangement joins TRBV29-1 to TRBJ2-7, with 11 bases lining up with TRBD1. Unmatched junction bases numbered 6, after V lost 6 bases and J lost 2 bases. This CDR3 is 14 amino acids long. Per germline, CDR1 SQVTM and CDR2 ANQGSEA. CDR3 in DNA: TGCAGCGTCGCGGGACAGGGGGGACCCTACGAGCAGTACTTC. Translation gives CSVAGQGGPYEQYF.

The V gene is TRBV5-6, the J gene TRBJ1-4; 7 bases fit TRBD1. Looked up from germline, CDR1 is SGHDT and CDR2 is YYEEEE. The V segment lost 3 bases and the J segment 12 bases; nucleotides outside the gene matches: 5. There are 12 residues in the CDR3. DNA for the CDR3: TGTGCCAGCAGCTCCCGGGACAGTCAACTGTTTTTT. Translated, it gives CASSSRDSQLFF.

The chain employs TRBV7-2 and TRBJ2-5; D remains unclear. Trimming pared 3 bases from V and 5 bases from J, leaving 4 bases between. Germline values: CDR1 SGHTA, CDR2 FQGNSA. CDR3 length equals 11 residues. The CDR3: CASSFGETQYF. The CDR3 DNA follows: TGTGCCAGCAGCTTTGGTGAGACCCAGTACTTC.

This clone was detected only a few times. The chain combines TRBV14 with TRBJ2-4; TRBD2 matches at 7 bases. The CDR3 is 17 amino acids. Germline V gene sequence: CDR1 SGHDN, CDR2 FVKESK. The ends lost 0 bases at V and 3 bases at J; junction bases unmatched: 8. DNA for the CDR3: TGTGCCAGCAGCCAAGAAGGTCATCCGGGAGGCAAAAACATTCAGTACTTC. This gives the protein CASSQEGHPGGKNIQYF.

The genes are TRBV30 and TRBJ2-4, with D possibly matching TRBD1 (6 bases). Trimming cost V 2 bases and J 6 bases, with 14 bases left between them. The CDR3 is 14 residues long. Germline CDR1 GTSNPN, CDR2 SVGIG (reference sequence). The CDR3 DNA reads TGTGCCTGGAGTCCCTCCCTGACAGGAAACATTCAGTACTTC. Protein sequence: CAWSPSLTGNIQYF.

This clone was seen only once. The junction shows a germline mismatch at one end, possibly a read error. The chain recombines TRBV30 with TRBJ2-7, with no clear D. Germline V lookup: CDR1 GTSNPN, CDR2 SVGIG (reference sequence). CDR3 length: 12 residues. CDR3 sequence reads: CAWSGNLYGQYF. The DNA of the CDR3 is TGTGCCTGGAGTGGTAATTTATACGGGCAGTACTTC.

The genes are TRBV2 and TRBJ1-1; D perhaps matches TRBD1 (5 bases). This CDR3 has 14 residues. Germline-derived CDR1 and CDR2 are SNHLY and FYNNEI. V lost 8 bases and J lost 6, with 19 bases in between. In DNA form, the CDR3 reads TGTGCCAGCGGGGGGTTGGGGACGGCGTCTGAAGCTTTCTTT. It is translated as CASGGLGTASEAFF.

The chain couples TRBV5-1 to TRBJ2-5; possible D gene TRBD2, 7 bases. V lost 4 bases to trimming and J lost 4 bases, with 17 bases between them. Per germline, CDR1 SGHRS and CDR2 YFSETQ. This CDR3 contains 15 residues. The CDR3 sequence: CASSILGGGGETQYF. The CDR3 nucleotides read TGCGCCAGCAGCATCCTCGGGGGAGGGGGAGAGACCCAGTACTTC.

The chain links TRBV30 to TRBJ1-1; the D is unclear. The length of the CDR3 is 12 residues. From germline, CDR1 is GTSNPN and CDR2 SVGIG (reference sequence). The V end lost 5 bases, the J end lost 4 bases, and 11 bases lay between the germline ends. The CDR3 DNA follows: TGTGCCTGGGGGAGGCGAGCCACTGAAGCTTTCTTT. It codes for CAWGRRATEAFF.

The V gene is TRBV11-2, the J gene TRBJ2-1; 9 nucleotides align to TRBD2. Germline-derived CDR1 and CDR2 are SGHAT and FQNNGV. This CDR3 is built from 16 residues. Trimming cost V 5 bases and J 4 bases; bases outside gene matches: 9. CDR3 sequence: CASSPLRLADYNEQFF. CDR3 coding DNA: TGTGCCAGCAGCCCCCTCAGACTAGCGGATTACAATGAGCAGTTCTTC.

This chain uses TRBV6-5 with TRBJ1-1; D gene ambiguous. Trimming shortened V by 7 bases and J by 1 base, and 10 bases separated the two germline ends. Germline-derived CDR1 and CDR2 are MNHEY and SVGAGI. This CDR3 comprises 13 residues. Here the CDR3 DNA reads TGTGCCAGCAACACGGGGAGGAACACTGAAGCTTTCTTT. This translates into CASNTGRNTEAFF.

The sample holds a few counts of this clone. The chain carries TRBV5-1 and TRBJ2-6; possibly TRBD1 for D (6 bases). The CDR3 loop spans 18 amino acids. In germline, CDR1 is SGHRS, CDR2 YFSETQ. Trimming took 2 bases from V and 2 from J, leaving 17 bases between them. The CDR3 region is CASSLVGLGTTGANVLTF. In DNA, the CDR3 is TGCGCCAGCAGCTTAGTTGGTCTGGGGACAACTGGGGCCAACGTCCTGACTTTC.

The rearrangement uses TRBV25-1 and TRBJ1-5, with D maybe TRBD1 (6 bases). The ends were cut back, 3 bases at V and 6 bases at J, with 9 bases in the middle. This CDR3 is 13 amino acids long. The germline CDR1 and CDR2 sequences are MGHDK and SYGVNS. The CDR3 DNA reads TGTGCCAGCAGTGATCAGGGGAGTCAGCCCCAGCATTTT. It translates to CASSDQGSQPQHF.

In DNA form, the CDR3 reads TGCGCCAGCAGCTTGGGGACAGGGTCAGGTCAGCCCCAGCATTTT. The encoded protein is CASSLGTGSGQPQHF. The J gene is TRBJ1-5, the V gene TRBV5-1, with TRBD1 matching 8 bases. Unmatched junction bases numbered 5, after V lost 0 bases and J lost 6 bases. This CDR3 has 15 amino acids. Germline V lookup: CDR1 SGHRS, CDR2 YFSETQ.

The genes are TRBV28 and TRBJ1-4, with D perhaps TRBD1 (5 bases). Trimming cost V 7 bases and J 7 bases, with 13 bases left between them. The germline V gene encodes CDR1 MDHEN and CDR2 SYDVKM. The CDR3 sequence is 13 residues long. This chain's CDR3 is CASMEGIGEKLFF. In DNA form, the CDR3 reads TGTGCCAGCATGGAGGGGATCGGTGAAAAACTGTTTTTT.

V gene TRBV5-1 combines with J gene TRBJ2-7; tentatively, D is TRBD1 (6 bases). Germline CDR1 and CDR2: SGHRS and YFSETQ. The CDR3 is 14 residues long. V was trimmed by 3 bases and J by 1 base, leaving 11 bases between them. The CDR3 sequence: CASSSDSQSYEQYF. CDR3 in DNA: TGCGCCAGCAGCTCGGACAGTCAATCCTACGAGCAGTACTTC.

The chain links TRBV9 to TRBJ2-5, with TRBD1 identical over 9 bases. CDR1 is SGDLS and CDR2 is YYNGEE in the germline V gene. J gave up 4 bases and V 4 bases, and 11 bases lay outside the gene matches. The CDR3 runs 16 residues. The CDR3 region is CASSKGQGLDGETQYF. In nucleotides, the CDR3 is TGTGCCAGCAGCAAGGGACAGGGATTGGACGGAGAGACCCAGTACTTC.